The 23 T cell receptor beta chains presented below share a single source sample, sequenced in a study of CD8 T cells in ankylosing spondylitis. TCRdb re-analysed the 5' RACE reads in MiXCR, keeping a single row per CDR3 protein. Here the sample spans 700,000 to 1,000,000 distinct CDR3 sequences, 12% being singletons. Study-wide results and caveats: What appeared characteristic of ankylosing spondylitis blood was a TCR beta motif of fewer than ten highly homologous variants.

The antigens for these receptors are not known. The sample comprised blood, either unsorted or a sorted T cell fraction (not recorded which). These receptors all come from a male donor with ankylosing spondylitis.

This clonotype was seen many times. The chain links TRBV20-1 to TRBJ2-7; no clear D. Trimming shortened V by 2 bases and J by 2 bases, and 13 bases separated the two germline ends. The germline CDR1 and CDR2 sequences are DFQATT and SNEGSKA (reference sequence). The CDR3 is 14 amino acids. CDR3 loop: CSARSDGSAYEQYF. In nucleotides, the CDR3 is TGCAGTGCTAGATCGGACGGCTCTGCCTACGAGCAGTACTTC.

This rearrangement joins TRBV2 to TRBJ2-1, with a tentative D call TRBD2 (6 bases). The germline V gene encodes CDR1 SNHLY and CDR2 FYNNEI. V lost 3 bases and J lost 10, with 13 bases in between. There are 13 residues in the CDR3. DNA of the CDR3: TGTGCCAGCAGTGAGGAGGAGGGGTCGGAGCAGTTCTTC. Its protein is CASSEEEGSEQFF.

A few counts support this clonotype. This chain links TRBV3-1 with TRBJ1-1, with 9 bases fitting TRBD1. CDR1 is LGHDT and CDR2 is YNNKEL in the germline V gene (reference sequence). Germline trimming cut 3 bases from V and 6 bases from J; bases unmatched to any gene: 2. The CDR3 runs 13 residues. The CDR3 loop reads CASSQTGGSEAFF. CDR3 nucleotide sequence: TGTGCCAGCAGCCAGACAGGGGGGTCTGAAGCTTTCTTT.

This clonotype was observed many times. This rearrangement joins TRBV3-1 to TRBJ1-1; 11 bases are a match to TRBD1. CDR3 size: 18 residues. J was trimmed by 1 base and V by 4 bases; bases with no gene match: 11. Germline assignment: CDR1 LGHDT and CDR2 YNNKEL (reference sequence). CDR3 residues: CASSPLLGQGAPNTEAFF. The DNA for the CDR3 is TGTGCCAGCAGCCCCCTCCTCGGACAGGGGGCTCCGAACACTGAAGCTTTCTTT.

The V gene is TRBV18, the J gene TRBJ1-6; D is perhaps TRBD1 (5 bases). There are 14 residues in the CDR3. The V end was cut by 2 bases, the J end by 4 bases, with 6 bases between. Germline V gene sequence: CDR1 KGHSH, CDR2 LQKENI. The CDR3 loop is CASSPTGYNSPLHF. The CDR3, as DNA: TGTGCCAGCTCACCAACAGGTTATAATTCACCCCTCCACTTT.

This clonotype came up a few times. J is TRBJ1-2 and V is TRBV7-8, with D uncertain. Trimming removed 3 bases at V and 1 base at J, with 12 bases between. The CDR3 is 15 amino acids. CDR1 is SGHVS and CDR2 is FQNEAQ in the germline V gene. The CDR3 bases are TGTGCCAGCAGCTTTAGCCCCGGGATTAACTATGGCTACACCTTC. Residues: CASSFSPGINYGYTF.

The V gene is TRBV5-1, the J gene TRBJ2-4; D is uncertain. V was pared by 3 bases and J by 1 base, with 14 bases between. The CDR3 is 16 amino acids. Germline lookup yields CDR1 SGHRS and CDR2 YFSETQ. The CDR3 region is CASSSLPGYAKNIQYF. In nucleotides, the CDR3 is TGCGCCAGCAGCTCCCTCCCCGGCTACGCCAAAAACATTCAGTACTTC.

The chain links TRBV20-1 to TRBJ2-1; 13 positions agree with TRBD2. The germline CDR1 and CDR2 sequences are DFQATT and SNEGSKA (reference sequence). The CDR3 covers 13 residues. The V and J ends lost 7 bases and 5 bases, in that order; junction bases with no gene match: 2. CDR3 sequence: CSGTSGSHNEQFF. The CDR3, as DNA: TGCAGTGGGACTAGCGGGAGCCACAATGAGCAGTTCTTC.

The chain couples TRBV9 to TRBJ2-1; D is undetermined. CDR1 is SGDLS, CDR2 YYNGEE, per germline. CDR3 size: 14 residues. V lost 0 bases and J lost 2, with 6 bases in between. The CDR3: CASSVVGPYNEQFF. CDR3 in DNA: TGTGCCAGCAGCGTAGTAGGGCCCTACAATGAGCAGTTCTTC.

The V call is TRBV5-1, the J call TRBJ1-1; tentative D call: TRBD1 (5 bases). CDR1 is SGHRS, CDR2 YFSETQ, per germline. This CDR3 contains 16 residues. Between the trimmed V and J ends, which lost 5 bases and 4 bases, there was a span of 21 bases. CDR3 bases: TGCGCCAGCAGAGGGGTTTCGACAGTTGATGGCACTGAAGCTTTCTTT. Translated: CASRGVSTVDGTEAFF.

The V gene is TRBV15, the J gene TRBJ1-4; D possibly corresponds to TRBD1 (6 bases). CDR1 LNHNV and CDR2 YYDKDF come from the germline V gene (reference sequence). V lost 0 bases and J 1 base, leaving 12 bases between the germline ends. The CDR3 covers 17 residues. The CDR3 coding sequence is TGTGCCACCAGCAGAGATCCCACAGGGTTAACTAATGAAAAACTGTTTTTT. Translating gives CATSRDPTGLTNEKLFF. The full variable domain, with the rest looked up from reference TRBV15 and TRBJ1-4, is DAMVIQNPRYQVTQFGKPVTLSCSQTLNHNVMYWYQQKSSQAPKLLFHYYDKDFNNEADTPDNFQSRRPNTSFCFLDIRSPGLGDTAMYLCATSRDPTGLTNEKLFFGSGTQLSVL.

This clonotype was seen only a few times. The gene calls are TRBV5-1 and TRBJ2-3; 7 nucleotides match TRBD1. V lost 6 bases and J lost 4; bases outside the gene matches: 8. CDR3 size: 14 residues. Germline CDR1 is SGHRS and CDR2 is YFSETQ. DNA for the CDR3: TGCGCCAGCACCCTAAGACAGGGTGCAGATACGCAGTATTTT. Translation gives CASTLRQGADTQYF.

This clonotype has a handful of counts. The chain employs TRBV5-1 and TRBJ1-2; TRBD1 is a possible D gene (5 bases). CDR1 and CDR2 (germline): SGHRS, YFSETQ. V lost 1 base and J lost 8, with 15 bases in between. The CDR3 loop spans 14 amino acids. CDR3 sequence reads: CASSLRQGLMGYTF. In DNA, the CDR3 is TGCGCCAGCAGCTTGAGGCAGGGCCTTATGGGCTACACCTTC.

This clonotype was seen more than once but under ten times. This chain connects TRBV29-1 to TRBJ2-3, with D hard to call. This CDR3 contains 14 residues. From germline, CDR1 is SQVTM and CDR2 ANQGSEA. V shed 4 bases and J shed 0 bases, with 11 bases lying between them. The CDR3 bases are TGCAGCGTTGTAGGGTTGGGGAGCACAGATACGCAGTATTTT. This sequence encodes CSVVGLGSTDTQYF.

This clonotype was seen at least ten times. The chain uses TRBV4-3 and TRBJ2-7; the D call may be TRBD1 or TRBD2 (5 bases each). This CDR3 region has 15 residues. Germline values: CDR1 LGHNA, CDR2 YSLEER. The V end was cut by 4 bases, the J end by 1 base, with 14 bases between. CDR3 in amino acids: CASSRGGDGSYEQYF. CDR3 DNA sequence: TGCGCCAGCAGCCGCGGTGGGGACGGATCCTACGAGCAGTACTTC.

This clonotype was recorded at least ten times. The chain uses TRBV20-1 and TRBJ1-1; D gene uncertain. The V gene lost 3 bases and the J gene lost 4 bases, with 12 bases spanning the gap. Germline CDR1 is DFQATT and CDR2 is SNEGSKA (reference sequence). The CDR3 contains 13 residues. CDR3 DNA sequence: TGCAGTGCTAGTCTCGGACCCATCACTGAAGCTTTCTTT. Its protein product is CSASLGPITEAFF.

This chain joins TRBV18 and TRBJ2-1; 10 nucleotides line up with TRBD2. J was trimmed by 4 bases and V by 2 bases; bases with no gene match: 5. This CDR3 region has 16 residues. From germline, CDR1 is KGHSH and CDR2 LQKENI. CDR3 region: CASSPASGGRYNEQFF. The CDR3 DNA sequence: TGTGCCAGCTCACCAGCTAGCGGGGGCCGGTACAATGAGCAGTTCTTC.

V and J are TRBV7-2 and TRBJ2-7; 8 positions agree with TRBD2. Trimming removed 3 bases from V and 5 bases from J; junction bases left unmatched: 6. The CDR3 spans 14 residues. Germline V gives CDR1 SGHTA, CDR2 FQGNSA. CDR3 nucleotide sequence: TGTGCCAGCAGCTTGGCGGGGGGAGGAGACGAGCAGTACTTC. Translation: CASSLAGGGDEQYF.

The rearrangement joins TRBV5-1 to TRBJ2-1; D ambiguous. There are 14 residues in the CDR3. V gave up 0 bases and J gave up 9 bases, with 13 bases separating them. Germline lookup yields CDR1 SGHRS and CDR2 YFSETQ. The CDR3 sequence is CASSLDQAWAEQFF. CDR3 DNA sequence: TGCGCCAGCAGCTTGGATCAAGCGTGGGCTGAGCAGTTCTTC.

The chain has TRBV24-1 and TRBJ2-1, with TRBD2 identical over 8 bases. The CDR3 extends over 16 amino acids. V lost 3 bases, J lost 1 base, and 4 bases stayed unmatched. CDR1 KGHDR and CDR2 SFDVKD come from the germline V gene. In nucleotides, the CDR3 is TGTGCCACCAGTGATCGGAAGCGGGGGTCCTACAATGAGCAGTTCTTC. Translated: CATSDRKRGSYNEQFF.

J is TRBJ2-4 and V is TRBV6-1; D not certain. Germline lookup yields CDR1 MNHNS and CDR2 SASEGT. The CDR3 is 13 amino acids. The ends were cut back, 7 bases at V and 6 bases at J, with 13 bases in the middle. The CDR3 region is CASTRSGGNIQYF. The CDR3 DNA sequence: TGTGCCAGCACTCGCTCGGGTGGAAACATTCAGTACTTC.

The chain recombines TRBV5-1 with TRBJ2-5; D is undetermined. Trimming removed 0 bases from V and 5 bases from J, with 14 bases in between. The CDR3 sequence is 15 residues long. Germline CDR1 reads SGHRS; CDR2 reads YFSETQ. The CDR3 sequence: CASSLGGIEEETQYF. For the CDR3, the DNA is TGCGCCAGCAGCTTGGGTGGGATCGAAGAGGAGACCCAGTACTTC.

The gene calls are TRBV6-2 or TRBV6-3 and TRBJ2-1; 7 bases agree with TRBD1. The CDR3 is 12 amino acids. V dropped 6 bases and J dropped 11; count of bases not matched to a gene: 7. Germline V gene sequence: CDR1 MNHEY, CDR2 SVGEGT. For the CDR3, the DNA is TGTGCCAGCAGCCACAGGACAGGTCAGCAGTTCTTC. This encodes CASSHRTGQQFF.